These 30 T cell receptor beta chains originate from one sample sequenced in a study of T cell repertoires in ileal Crohn's disease. Clones were read by immunoSEQ multiplex PCR, and TCRdb kept only the in-frame ones, dropping some. The sample has around 14,000 clones, 75% to 90% seen once. Input material: ileal tissue. These receptor sequences come from an adult with Crohn's disease.

The J gene is TRBJ2-5, the V gene TRBV11-2, with D maybe TRBD2 (5 bases). The CDR3 contains 14 residues. Trimming pared 4 bases from V and 5 bases from J, leaving 14 bases between. Germline CDR1 and CDR2: SGHAT and FQNNGV. The CDR3 region is CASSSDLSRETQYF. In DNA form, the CDR3 reads TGTGCCAGCAGCTCGGACTTATCGCGGGAGACCCAGTACTTC.

J is TRBJ2-1 and V is TRBV7-2; 8 bases line up with TRBD1. The V gene's germline CDR1 is SGHTA and CDR2 FQGNSA. With 5 bases clipped from V and 10 bases from J, the junction kept 7 bases outside the gene matches. The CDR3 loop spans 13 amino acids. The CDR3 DNA reads as TGTGCCAGCAGCAAGGACAGGGCAAGGGAGCAGTTCTTC. It codes for CASSKDRAREQFF.

The chain combines TRBV14 with TRBJ1-2; D is unclear. Germline V CDR1 and CDR2: SGHDN, FVKESK. V lost 0 bases and J lost 7, with 6 bases in between. The CDR3 runs to 12 residues. The CDR3 region is CASSQEAGGYTF. As DNA, the CDR3 is TGTGCCAGCAGCCAAGAGGCGGGTGGCTACACCTTC.

J is TRBJ2-3 and V is TRBV11-1, with D possibly being TRBD2 (8 bases). The CDR3 runs 17 residues. The germline V and J ends were trimmed by 4 bases and 2 bases, with 19 bases remaining between them. Germline assignment: CDR1 SGHAT and CDR2 FQDESV (reference sequence). The CDR3 here is CASSSQGVAGYTDTQYF. In DNA form, the CDR3 reads TGTGCCAGCAGCTCGCAGGGGGTAGCGGGGTACACAGATACGCAGTATTTT.

The chain joins TRBV6-1 to TRBJ2-3, with 12 bases lining up with TRBD1. Germline trimming cut 3 bases from V and 4 bases from J; bases unmatched to any gene: 2. This CDR3 region has 15 residues. Germline CDR1 and CDR2: MNHNS and SASEGT. This CDR3 is CASSEGTGGADTQYF. For the CDR3, the DNA is TGTGCCAGCAGTGAGGGGACAGGGGGCGCAGATACGCAGTATTTT.

The chain employs TRBV6-5 and TRBJ1-3; D is ambiguous. This CDR3 has 16 amino acids. V was cut by 4 bases and J by 1 base, with 14 bases left in between. Germline loops: CDR1 MNHEY, CDR2 SVGAGI. Here the CDR3 reads CASSWQKPPSGNTIYF. DNA for the CDR3: TGTGCCAGCAGTTGGCAGAAACCTCCTTCTGGAAACACCATATATTTT.

The chain recombines TRBV9 with TRBJ2-6; 8 nucleotides agree with TRBD2. This CDR3 comprises 17 residues. The trim removed 3 bases at V and 1 base at J, leaving 6 bases unmatched. Per the germline V gene, CDR1 is SGDLS and CDR2 is YYNGEE. The CDR3 here is CASSAGRGSSGANVLTF. The CDR3 DNA sequence: TGTGCCAGCAGCGCCGGGAGGGGGTCGTCTGGGGCCAACGTCCTGACTTTC.

CDR3 region: CASSISVAGELFF. The CDR3 nucleotides are TGTGCCAGTAGTATTTCGGTCGCCGGGGAGCTGTTTTTT. This chain joins TRBV19 and TRBJ2-2; D call uncertain. Germline values: CDR1 LNHDA, CDR2 SQIVND (reference sequence). The length of the CDR3 is 13 residues. Trimming removed 3 bases at V and 6 bases at J, with 8 bases between.

The rearrangement uses TRBV6-1 and TRBJ1-5; D is unresolved. Germline V gives CDR1 MNHNS, CDR2 SASEGT. Deletions cut 7 bases from V and 9 bases from J, with 16 bases between. The CDR3 spans 13 residues. The CDR3 sequence: CASTIMENRPQHF. CDR3 DNA: TGTGCCAGCACGATCATGGAGAATAGGCCCCAGCATTTT.

V is TRBV5-1 and J is TRBJ1-5, with 11 positions matching TRBD1. With 4 bases clipped from V and 7 bases from J, the junction kept 10 bases outside the gene matches. Looked up from germline, CDR1 is SGHRS and CDR2 is YFSETQ. The CDR3 length is 16 residues. This CDR3 reads CASSPGAGQGVQPQHF. DNA of the CDR3: TGCGCCAGCAGCCCTGGGGCGGGACAGGGGGTCCAGCCCCAGCATTTT.

The J gene is TRBJ2-2, the V gene TRBV11-3, with 7 bases identical to TRBD2. The CDR3 spans 16 residues. The germline V gene encodes CDR1 SGHNT and CDR2 YENEEA. The V gene end was trimmed by 1 base and the J gene end by 0 bases; junction bases not matched to a gene: 2. This CDR3 reads CASSLVGGANTGELFF. CDR3 in DNA: TGTGCCAGCAGCTTAGTGGGGGGGGCGAACACCGGGGAGCTGTTTTTT.

J is TRBJ1-6 and V is TRBV5-1, with D perhaps matching TRBD1 (6 bases). The CDR3 has 15 residues. The V gene lost 3 bases and the J gene lost 6 bases, with 13 bases spanning the gap. The germline V gene encodes CDR1 SGHRS and CDR2 YFSETQ. The CDR3 DNA follows: TGCGCCAGCAGCTCAAACAGGGCGCGTAATTCACCCCTCCACTTT. The encoded protein is CASSSNRARNSPLHF.

This chain joins TRBV29-1 and TRBJ1-1, with D tentatively TRBD1 (5 bases). Germline V gene lookup returns CDR1 SQVTM and CDR2 ANQGSEA. The CDR3 extends over 13 amino acids. The V end lost 6 bases, the J end lost 0 bases, and 11 bases lay between the germline ends. CDR3: CSVRQFMNTEAFF. The CDR3 coding sequence is TGCAGCGTACGACAGTTCATGAACACTGAAGCTTTCTTT.

This sequence joins TRBV29-1 and TRBJ2-7; D unresolved. Germline CDR1 is SQVTM and CDR2 is ANQGSEA. This CDR3 contains 14 residues. With 3 bases removed from V and 5 bases from J, the gap between germline ends came to 17 bases. As DNA, the CDR3 is TGCAGCGTTGAGTCTTTTTCCCCACTGGACGAGCAGTACTTC. Protein product: CSVESFSPLDEQYF.

This chain connects TRBV11-3 to TRBJ2-3; tentatively, D is TRBD1 (6 bases). The V end lost 5 bases, the J end lost 1 base, and 10 bases lay between the germline ends. CDR1 is SGHNT, CDR2 YENEEA, per germline. The CDR3 is 14 amino acids. The CDR3 DNA reads as TGTGCCAGCAGCCTGGGACATCGCACAGATACGCAGTATTTT. This translates into CASSLGHRTDTQYF. Full variable domain (outside the CDR3, taken from reference TRBV11-3 and TRBJ2-3): EAGVVQSPRYKIIEKKQPVAFWCNPISGHNTLYWYLQNLGQGPELLIRYENEEAVDDSQLPKDRFSAERLKGVDSTLKIQPAELGDSAVYLCASSLGHRTDTQYFGPGTRLTVL.

This clone was seen more than once but under ten times. CDR3 in amino acids: CASSQEVGQGNYGYTF. In DNA form, the CDR3 reads TGTGCCAGCAGCCAAGAAGTTGGACAGGGTAACTATGGCTACACCTTC. V usage is TRBV4-2 and J usage is TRBJ1-2, with 8 bases fitting TRBD1. CDR1 is LGHNA, CDR2 YNFKEQ, per germline. CDR3 length: 16 residues. V gave up 0 bases and J gave up 1 base; unmatched junction bases: 4.

This clone was recorded once. The V and J genes are TRBV5-1 and TRBJ1-1; 8 bases line up with TRBD1. The germline V gene encodes CDR1 SGHRS and CDR2 YFSETQ. The CDR3 is made up of 15 amino acids. J lost 7 bases, V lost 0 bases, and 8 bases had no gene match. This chain's CDR3 is CASSLDGQGVSEAFF. CDR3 coding DNA: TGCGCCAGCAGCTTGGACGGACAGGGTGTAAGTGAAGCTTTCTTT.

The CDR3 protein is CASSSRTSGNTGELFF. In DNA form, the CDR3 reads TGTGCCAGCAGCTCGAGGACTAGCGGGAACACCGGGGAGCTGTTTTTT. The genes are TRBV7-2 and TRBJ2-2, with 10 positions matching TRBD2. The trim removed 4 bases at V and 1 base at J, leaving 3 bases unmatched. Germline V lookup: CDR1 SGHTA, CDR2 FQGNSA. This CDR3 region has 16 residues.

The chain carries TRBV28 and TRBJ1-2, with unresolved D. The CDR3 is made up of 12 amino acids. V lost 6 bases, J lost 6 bases, and 11 bases lay in between. Germline V CDR1 and CDR2: MDHEN, SYDVKM. The CDR3 coding sequence is TGTGCCAGCAGGGTCCGGTTGAATGGCTACACCTTC. Its protein is CASRVRLNGYTF.

The V and J genes are TRBV19 and TRBJ2-5, with TRBD2 matching over 7 bases. The length of the CDR3 is 16 residues. Germline V lookup: CDR1 LNHDA, CDR2 SQIVND (reference sequence). Trimming cost V 5 bases and J 4 bases; bases outside gene matches: 13. The CDR3 reads CASSEFSRGIGETQYF. CDR3 DNA: TGTGCCAGTAGTGAATTCTCGCGGGGGATCGGAGAGACCCAGTACTTC.

The V call is TRBV7-8, the J call TRBJ1-5; D perhaps matches TRBD1 (6 bases). The CDR3 is 15 residues long. Per the germline V gene, CDR1 is SGHVS and CDR2 is FQNEAQ. Trimming removed 1 base from V and 5 bases from J, with 12 bases in between. The CDR3 DNA reads as TGTGCCAGCAGCTTAGTACAGGGACCATATCAGCCCCAGCATTTT. Amino acid sequence: CASSLVQGPYQPQHF.

The V and J genes are TRBV18 and TRBJ2-5; tentatively, D is TRBD1 (5 bases). The CDR3 has 15 residues. V lost 0 bases and J 4 bases, leaving 12 bases between the germline ends. Germline-derived CDR1 and CDR2 are KGHSH and LQKENI. The CDR3 coding sequence is TGTGCCAGCTCACCACCGTTGGGGCGCCCAGAGACCCAGTACTTC. Residues: CASSPPLGRPETQYF.

V usage is TRBV6-5 and J usage is TRBJ1-2; TRBD1 agrees at 11 bases. Germline V gene data show CDR1 as MNHEY and CDR2 as SVGAGI. J gave up 2 bases and V 2 bases, and 4 bases lay outside the gene matches. The CDR3 covers 16 residues. In DNA, the CDR3 is TGTGCCAGCAGTTACGGGGGGACAGGGGGGAACTATGGCTACACCTTC. Its protein is CASSYGGTGGNYGYTF.

The rearrangement joins TRBV5-1 to TRBJ2-2, with 9 bases identical to TRBD2. Trimming at V came to 0 bases and at J to 4 bases, leaving 4 bases not matched to a gene. The length of the CDR3 is 16 residues. CDR1 and CDR2 (germline): SGHRS, YFSETQ. The CDR3 nucleotides read TGCGCCAGCAGCTTGGTAGCGGGAGATCTCACCGGGGAGCTGTTTTTT. Amino acids: CASSLVAGDLTGELFF. Looking up the rest from reference TRBV5-1 and TRBJ2-2 gives the full variable domain: KAGVTQTPRYLIKTRGQQVTLSCSPISGHRSVSWYQQTPGQGLQFLFEYFSETQRNKGNFPGRFSGRQFSNSRSEMNVSTLELGDSALYLCASSLVAGDLTGELFFGEGSRLTVL.

The chain has TRBV5-1 and TRBJ2-2; 8 bases align to TRBD1. Germline lookup yields CDR1 SGHRS and CDR2 YFSETQ. V lost 7 bases, J lost 7 bases, and 9 bases stayed unmatched. This CDR3 is built from 14 residues. The DNA for the CDR3 is TGCGCCAGCGGACAGGGTCCGGGCGGCGGGGAGCTGTTTTTT. It codes for CASGQGPGGGELFF. Together with reference TRBV5-1 and TRBJ2-2, the CDR3 gives the full variable domain: KAGVTQTPRYLIKTRGQQVTLSCSPISGHRSVSWYQQTPGQGLQFLFEYFSETQRNKGNFPGRFSGRQFSNSRSEMNVSTLELGDSALYLCASGQGPGGGELFFGEGSRLTVL.

The CDR3 sequence is CASSFSGGAVEQYF. CDR3 coding DNA: TGCGCCAGCAGCTTTAGCGGGGGGGCGGTCGAGCAGTACTTC. This chain connects TRBV5-1 to TRBJ2-7, with TRBD2 matching over 11 bases. Trimming took 2 bases from V and 6 from J; bases not matched to a gene: 4. Germline assignment: CDR1 SGHRS and CDR2 YFSETQ. The CDR3 spans 14 residues.

The chain is built from TRBV5-1 and TRBJ1-1; TRBD1 agrees at 9 bases. The CDR3 is 15 residues long. The trim removed 3 bases at V and 3 bases at J, leaving 6 bases unmatched. CDR1 and CDR2 from the germline V gene are SGHRS and YFSETQ. CDR3 bases: TGCGCCAGCAGCTCGGGACAGGGAGTGGACACTGAAGCTTTCTTT. Translation gives CASSSGQGVDTEAFF.

The rearrangement uses TRBV19 and TRBJ1-6; D call uncertain. V was pared by 5 bases and J by 7 bases, with 9 bases between. The CDR3 contains 13 residues. Germline CDR1 reads LNHDA; CDR2 reads SQIVND (reference sequence). CDR3 nucleotides: TGTGCCAGTAGTGAGACGGAGAATTCACCCCTCCACTTT. Encoded protein: CASSETENSPLHF.

The genes are TRBV5-1 and TRBJ1-2; TRBD1 aligns across 9 bases. Losses at the gene ends were 4 bases for V and 4 bases for J; bases not matched to a gene: 14. The CDR3 extends over 17 amino acids. Germline-derived CDR1 and CDR2 are SGHRS and YFSETQ. DNA of the CDR3: TGCGCCAGCAGCACAGTACTTCCGGGACAGGGCGCCTATGGCTACACCTTC. This encodes CASSTVLPGQGAYGYTF.

V gene TRBV29-1 combines with J gene TRBJ1-2, with 8 nucleotides matching TRBD1. Germline CDR1 reads SQVTM; CDR2 reads ANQGSEA. Trimming took 6 bases from V and 9 from J; bases not matched to a gene: 6. CDR3 length: 11 amino acids. CDR3 sequence reads: CSVGDRTRYTF. The CDR3 DNA follows: TGCAGCGTGGGGGACAGGACACGCTACACCTTC.